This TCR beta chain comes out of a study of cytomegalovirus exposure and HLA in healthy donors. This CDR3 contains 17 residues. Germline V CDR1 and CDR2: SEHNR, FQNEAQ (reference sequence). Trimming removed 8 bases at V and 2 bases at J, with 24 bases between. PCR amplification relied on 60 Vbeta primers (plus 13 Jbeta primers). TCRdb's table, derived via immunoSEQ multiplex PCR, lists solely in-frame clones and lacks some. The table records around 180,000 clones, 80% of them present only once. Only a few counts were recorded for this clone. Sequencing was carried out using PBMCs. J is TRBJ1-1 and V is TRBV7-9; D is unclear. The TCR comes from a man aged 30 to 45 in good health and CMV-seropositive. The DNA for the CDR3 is TGTGCCAGCCTTCCATCCAGAGGCGCTGGTTCTAACACTGAAGCTTTCTTT. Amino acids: CASLPSRGAGSNTEAFF.